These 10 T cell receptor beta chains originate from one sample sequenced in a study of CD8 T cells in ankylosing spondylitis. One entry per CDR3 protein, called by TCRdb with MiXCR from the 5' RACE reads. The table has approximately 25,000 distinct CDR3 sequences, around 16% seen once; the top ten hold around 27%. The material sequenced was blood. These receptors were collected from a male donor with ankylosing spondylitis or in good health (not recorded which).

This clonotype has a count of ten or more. The CDR3 reads CSARTGQGAYEQYF. The CDR3 DNA reads TGCAGTGCTAGAACCGGACAGGGGGCCTACGAGCAGTACTTC. This rearrangement joins TRBV20-1 to TRBJ2-7; TRBD1 matches at 10 bases. J lost 2 bases, V lost 2 bases, and 3 bases had no gene match. From germline, CDR1 is DFQATT and CDR2 SNEGSKA (reference sequence). The CDR3 spans 14 residues.

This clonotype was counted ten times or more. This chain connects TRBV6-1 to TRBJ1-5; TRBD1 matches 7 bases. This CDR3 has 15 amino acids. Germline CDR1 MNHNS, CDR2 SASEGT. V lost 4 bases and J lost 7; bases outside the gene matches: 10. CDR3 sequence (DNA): TGTGCCAGCAGTGCCCGGACAGGTGGGGGGCAGCCCCAGCATTTT. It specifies CASSARTGGGQPQHF.

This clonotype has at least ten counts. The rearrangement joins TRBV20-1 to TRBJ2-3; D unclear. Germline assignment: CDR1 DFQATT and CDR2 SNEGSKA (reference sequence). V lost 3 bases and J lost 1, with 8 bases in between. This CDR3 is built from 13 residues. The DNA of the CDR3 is TGCAGTGCTAGTAGCCTTCGCACAGATACGCAGTATTTT. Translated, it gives CSASSLRTDTQYF.

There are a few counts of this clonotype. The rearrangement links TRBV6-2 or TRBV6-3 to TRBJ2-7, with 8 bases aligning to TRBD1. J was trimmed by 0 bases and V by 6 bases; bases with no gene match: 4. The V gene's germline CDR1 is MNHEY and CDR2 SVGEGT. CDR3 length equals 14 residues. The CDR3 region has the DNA TGTGCCAGCAGGCCGACAGGGGTCTCCTACGAGCAGTACGTC. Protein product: CASRPTGVSYEQYV.

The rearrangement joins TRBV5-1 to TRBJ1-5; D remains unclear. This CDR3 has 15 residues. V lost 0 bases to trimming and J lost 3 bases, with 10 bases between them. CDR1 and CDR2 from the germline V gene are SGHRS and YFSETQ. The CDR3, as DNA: TGCGCCAGCAGCTTGGACGGGTTCCCCAATCAGCCCCAGCATTTT. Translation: CASSLDGFPNQPQHF.

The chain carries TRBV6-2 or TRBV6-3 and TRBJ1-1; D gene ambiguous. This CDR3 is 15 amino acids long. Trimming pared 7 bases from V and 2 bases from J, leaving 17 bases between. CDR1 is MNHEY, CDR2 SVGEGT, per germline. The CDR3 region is CASISPSDINTEAFF. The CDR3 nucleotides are TGTGCCAGCATCAGCCCTTCCGACATCAACACTGAAGCTTTCTTT.

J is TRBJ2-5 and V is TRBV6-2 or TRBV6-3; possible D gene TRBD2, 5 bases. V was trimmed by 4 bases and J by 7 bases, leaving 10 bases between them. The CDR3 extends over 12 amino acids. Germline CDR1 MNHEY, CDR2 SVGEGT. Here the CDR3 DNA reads TGTGCCAGCAGTTCCGTCGCGGGGACCCAGTACTTC. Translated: CASSSVAGTQYF.

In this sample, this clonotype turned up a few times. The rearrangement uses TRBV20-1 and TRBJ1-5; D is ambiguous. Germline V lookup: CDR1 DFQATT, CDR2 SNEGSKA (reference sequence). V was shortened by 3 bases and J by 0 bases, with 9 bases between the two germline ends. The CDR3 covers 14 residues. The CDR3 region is CSARAPYSNQPQHF. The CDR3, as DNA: TGCAGTGCTAGGGCACCCTATAGCAATCAGCCCCAGCATTTT.

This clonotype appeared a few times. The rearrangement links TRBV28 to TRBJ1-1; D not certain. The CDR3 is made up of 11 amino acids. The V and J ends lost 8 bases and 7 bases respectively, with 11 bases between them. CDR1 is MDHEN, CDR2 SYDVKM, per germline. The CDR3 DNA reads TGTGCCAGCGCCCCTTTGGGTGAAGCTTTCTTT. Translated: CASAPLGEAFF.

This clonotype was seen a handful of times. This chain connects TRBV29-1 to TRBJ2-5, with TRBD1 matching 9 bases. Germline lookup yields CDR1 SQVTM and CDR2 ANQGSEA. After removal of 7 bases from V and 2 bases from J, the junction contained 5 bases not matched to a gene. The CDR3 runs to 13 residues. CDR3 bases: TGCAGCGCCCGGGACAGGGTTCAAGAGACCCAGTACTTC. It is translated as CSARDRVQETQYF. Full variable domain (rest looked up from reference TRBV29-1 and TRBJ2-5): SAVISQKPSRDICQRGTSLTIQCQVDSQVTMMFWYRQQPGQSLTLIATANQGSEATYESGFVIDKFPISRPNLTFSTLTVSNMSPEDSSIYLCSARDRVQETQYFGPGTRLLVL.